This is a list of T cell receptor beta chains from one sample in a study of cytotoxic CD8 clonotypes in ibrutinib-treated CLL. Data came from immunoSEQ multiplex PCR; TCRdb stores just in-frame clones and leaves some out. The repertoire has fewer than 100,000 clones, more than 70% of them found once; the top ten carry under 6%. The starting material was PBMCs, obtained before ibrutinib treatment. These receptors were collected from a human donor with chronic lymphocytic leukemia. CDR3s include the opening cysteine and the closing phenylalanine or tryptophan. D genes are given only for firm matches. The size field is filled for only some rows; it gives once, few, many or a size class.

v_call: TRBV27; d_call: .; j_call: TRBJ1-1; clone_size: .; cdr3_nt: TGTGCCAGCAGTTTATCGGTGGGCACTGAAGCTTTCTTT; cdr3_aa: CASSLSVGTEAFF
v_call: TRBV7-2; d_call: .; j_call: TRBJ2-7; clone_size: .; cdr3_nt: TGTGCCAGCAGCTTTATGCGGTACGAGCAGTACTTC; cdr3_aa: CASSFMRYEQYF
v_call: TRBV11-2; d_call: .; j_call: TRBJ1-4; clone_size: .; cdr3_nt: TGTGCCAGCAAGGGACATGATGAAAAACTGTTTTTT; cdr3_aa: CASKGHDEKLFF
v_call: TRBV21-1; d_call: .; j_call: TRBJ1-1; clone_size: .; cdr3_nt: TGTGCCAGCAGCAAAGACACTGAAGCTTTCTTT; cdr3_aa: CASSKDTEAFF
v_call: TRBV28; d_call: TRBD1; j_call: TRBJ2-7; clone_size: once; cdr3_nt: TGTGCCAGCAGGTTAGACAGGGTTCGGGTCTACGAGCAGTACTTC; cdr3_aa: CASRLDRVRVYEQYF
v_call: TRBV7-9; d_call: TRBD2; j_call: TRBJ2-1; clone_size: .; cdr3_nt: TGTGCCAGCAGCACGGGACTAGCATTTTACAATGAGCAGTTCTTC; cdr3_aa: CASSTGLAFYNEQFF
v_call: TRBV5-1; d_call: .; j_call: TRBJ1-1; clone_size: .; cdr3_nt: TGCGCCAGCAGCCCCCTGACAGGAGCGAACACTGAAGCTTTCTTT; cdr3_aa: CASSPLTGANTEAFF
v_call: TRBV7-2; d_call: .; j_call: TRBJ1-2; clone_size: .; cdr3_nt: TGTGCCGGAAGGTTTGTTAACTATGGCTACACCTTC; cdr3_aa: CAGRFVNYGYTF
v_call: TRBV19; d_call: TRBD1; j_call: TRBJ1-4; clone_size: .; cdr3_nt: TGTGCCAGTAGCATCGGGACAGGCGTAACTAATGAAAAACTGTTTTTT; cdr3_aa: CASSIGTGVTNEKLFF
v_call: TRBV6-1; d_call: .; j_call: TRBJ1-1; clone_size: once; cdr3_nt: TGTGCCAGCAGTGTACAGGGAGGTCACACTGAAGCTTTCTTT; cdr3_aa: CASSVQGGHTEAFF
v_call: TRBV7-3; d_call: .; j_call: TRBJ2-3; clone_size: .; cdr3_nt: TGTGCCAGCAGCTCCCTGGGCACAGATACGCAGTATTTT; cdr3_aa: CASSSLGTDTQYF
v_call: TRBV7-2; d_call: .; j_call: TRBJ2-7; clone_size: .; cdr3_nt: TGTGCCAGCAGCTTAGGTGATGCCTACGAGCAGTACTTC; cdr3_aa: CASSLGDAYEQYF
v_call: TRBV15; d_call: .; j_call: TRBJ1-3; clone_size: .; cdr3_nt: TGTGCCACCAGCAGCGGAACTTTTTGGGGAAACACCATATATTTT; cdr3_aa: CATSSGTFWGNTIYF
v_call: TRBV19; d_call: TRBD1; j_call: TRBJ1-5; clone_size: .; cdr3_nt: TGTGCCAGTAACCCGGGACAGGGGGCCGTGAGGAGAAATCAGCCCCAGCATTTT; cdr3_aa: CASNPGQGAVRRNQPQHF
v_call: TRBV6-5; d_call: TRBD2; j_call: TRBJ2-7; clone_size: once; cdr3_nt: TGTGCCAGCAGTCGTAGCGGGAACTACGAGCAGTACTTC; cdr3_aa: CASSRSGNYEQYF
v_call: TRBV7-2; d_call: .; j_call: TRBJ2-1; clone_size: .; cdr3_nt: TGTGCCAGCAGCATTGGGACTTTTCTATCCTACAATGAGCAGTTCTTC; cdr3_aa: CASSIGTFLSYNEQFF
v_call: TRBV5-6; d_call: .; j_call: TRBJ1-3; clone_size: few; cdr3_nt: TGTGCCAGCAGCTATTATCGGGGGAACTCTGGAAACACCATATATTTT; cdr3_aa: CASSYYRGNSGNTIYF
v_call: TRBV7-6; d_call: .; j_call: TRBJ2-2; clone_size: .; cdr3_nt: TGTGCCAGCAGCAAAGCCTACAGGGACACCGGGGAGCTGTTTTTT; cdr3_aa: CASSKAYRDTGELFF
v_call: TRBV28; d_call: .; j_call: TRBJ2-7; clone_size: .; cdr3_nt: TGTGCCAGCAGTTTCGCAGGAAATGAGCAGTACTTC; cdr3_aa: CASSFAGNEQYF
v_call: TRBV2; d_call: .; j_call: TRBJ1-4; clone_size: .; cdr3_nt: TGTGCCAGGTCGGAAGGGACTAATGAAAAACTGTTTTTT; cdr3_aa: CARSEGTNEKLFF
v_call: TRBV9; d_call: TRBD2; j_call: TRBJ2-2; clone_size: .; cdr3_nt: TGTGCCAGCAGCGTAGCGGGAGGTATAGCCGGGGAGCTGTTTTTT; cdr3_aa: CASSVAGGIAGELFF
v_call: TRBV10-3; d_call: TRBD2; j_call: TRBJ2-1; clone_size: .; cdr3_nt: TGTGCCATCAGCGCGCTAGCGGGAGGAGGGAATGAGCAGTTCTTC; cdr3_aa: CAISALAGGGNEQFF
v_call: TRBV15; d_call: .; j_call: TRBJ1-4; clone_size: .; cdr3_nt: TGTGCCACCAGCAGAGATCGCCGAGCAACTAATGAAAAACTGTTTTTT; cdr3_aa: CATSRDRRATNEKLFF
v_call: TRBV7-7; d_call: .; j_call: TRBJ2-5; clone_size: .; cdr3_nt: TGTGCCCGGGGAGCTTCAGGAGAGACCCAGTACTTC; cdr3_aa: CARGASGETQYF
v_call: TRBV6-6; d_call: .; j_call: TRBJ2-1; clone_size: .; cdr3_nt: TGTGCCAGCTCGGATATGGGGGTTAGAGGGCAGTTCTTC; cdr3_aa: CASSDMGVRGQFF
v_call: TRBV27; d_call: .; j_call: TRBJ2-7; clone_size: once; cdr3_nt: TGTGCCAGCAGTCAAATACAACTCAGGGTTTACGAGCAGTACTTC; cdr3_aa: CASSQIQLRVYEQYF
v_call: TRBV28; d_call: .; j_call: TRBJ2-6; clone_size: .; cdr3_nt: TGTGCCATCGGGCCGGGAAGCTCTGGGGCCAACGTCCTGACTTTC; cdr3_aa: CAIGPGSSGANVLTF
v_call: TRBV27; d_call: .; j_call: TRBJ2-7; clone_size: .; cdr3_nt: TGTGCCAGCAGGGGGGAACAGGGGAGGGGATCGCGCGAGCAGTACTTC; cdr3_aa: CASRGEQGRGSREQYF
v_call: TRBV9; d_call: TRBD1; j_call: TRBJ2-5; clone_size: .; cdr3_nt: TGTGCCAGCAGCGCCCCCGACAGGGGCCAAGAGACCCAGTACTTC; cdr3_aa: CASSAPDRGQETQYF
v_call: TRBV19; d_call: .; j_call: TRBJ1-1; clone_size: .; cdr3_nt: TGTGCCAGTAGTTCGGCAGAGTACACTGAAGCTTTCTTT; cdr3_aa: CASSSAEYTEAFF
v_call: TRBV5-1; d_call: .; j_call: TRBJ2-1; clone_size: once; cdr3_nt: TGCGCCAGCAGCCAGGTGTACGGGAGCTCCTACAATGAGCAGTTCTTC; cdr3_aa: CASSQVYGSSYNEQFF
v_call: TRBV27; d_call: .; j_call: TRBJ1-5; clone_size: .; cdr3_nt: TGTGCCAGCAGCCCCGGACAAGGGGTTGATTTCAATCAGCCCCAGCATTTT; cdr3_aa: CASSPGQGVDFNQPQHF
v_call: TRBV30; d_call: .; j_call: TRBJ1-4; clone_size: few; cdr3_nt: TGTGCCTGGAGTGGGGTCGGGTTTAATGAAAAACTGTTTTTT; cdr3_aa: CAWSGVGFNEKLFF
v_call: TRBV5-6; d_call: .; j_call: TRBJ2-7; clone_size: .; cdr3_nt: TGTGCCAGCAGCTTGAGTGGCTTCTCCTACGAGCAGTACTTC; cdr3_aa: CASSLSGFSYEQYF
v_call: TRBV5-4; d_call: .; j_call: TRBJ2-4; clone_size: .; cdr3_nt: TGTGCCAGCAGCTTAGAGTGGTCTGCCAAAAACATTCAGTACTTC; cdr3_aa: CASSLEWSAKNIQYF
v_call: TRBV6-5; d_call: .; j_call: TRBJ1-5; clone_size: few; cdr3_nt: TGTGCCAGCTGGCGGGCGTCCGGACAGCCCCAGCATTTT; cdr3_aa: CASWRASGQPQHF
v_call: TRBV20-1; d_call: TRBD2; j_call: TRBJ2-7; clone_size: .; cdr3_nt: TGCAGTGCCCGGACTAGCTACGAGCAGTACTTC; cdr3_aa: CSARTSYEQYF
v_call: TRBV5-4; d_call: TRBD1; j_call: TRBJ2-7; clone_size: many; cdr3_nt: TGTGCCAGCAGCTCTACCGGACAGGGTCGCTACGAGCAGTACTTC; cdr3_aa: CASSSTGQGRYEQYF
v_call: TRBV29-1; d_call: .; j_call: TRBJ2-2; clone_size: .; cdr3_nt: TGCAGCGTTGAAGACAGGGAGCTGACCGGGGAGCTGTTTTTT; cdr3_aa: CSVEDRELTGELFF
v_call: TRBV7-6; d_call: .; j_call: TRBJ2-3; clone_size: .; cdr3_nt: TGTGCCAGCAAAAGCACAGATACGCAGTATTTT; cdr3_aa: CASKSTDTQYF